This T cell receptor beta chain emerged from a study of identical twins. Overall study results and limits: There was more out-of-frame TCR alpha sharing in monozygotic twins than models estimated. Possibly, invariant MAIT and iNKT cells partly confounded zero-insertion analyses.

A remark on this clonotype: Antigen: not known.

TCRdb redid the calling of the 5' RACE reads with MiXCR, one entry per CDR3 protein. The data contain around 680,000 distinct CDR3 sequences, more than 6.5% of them singletons. This CDR3 has 9 amino acids. V was clipped by 11 bases and J by 2 bases, with 3 bases between them. The germline V gene has CDR1 MNHEY and CDR2 SMNVEV (reference sequence). Everyone who donated was a healthy Caucasian. These sequences were also reported in another study, on yellow fever vaccine responses in identical twins.

The V gene is TRBV27, the J gene TRBJ2-5; no clear D gene. This receptor was taken from a woman under 30 in good health. The sequenced material came from PBMCs. DNA of the CDR3: TGTGCCGTACAAGAGACCCAGTACTTC. Its protein product is CAVQETQYF.